The 12 T cell receptor beta chains below come from one sample, sequenced in a study of T cells in Graves' hyperthyroidism and ophthalmopathy. The CDR3 regions of TCR beta were amplified from RNA transcripts. Initially, a first-round RT-PCR of the TCR CDR3 employed the HTBI primer set. TCRdb re-analysed the multiplex PCR reads in MiXCR, keeping a single row per CDR3 protein. The sample contains about 360,000 distinct CDR3 sequences, about 12% of which appear only once. The specimen was blood. These receptors were taken from a woman aged 18 to 35 with Graves' hyperthyroidism.

The rearrangement uses TRBV11-1 and TRBJ2-2; D tentatively fits TRBD1 or TRBD2 (5 bases each). The germline gives CDR1 SGHAT, CDR2 FQDESV (reference sequence). Trimming stripped 2 bases from V and 6 bases from J, with 10 bases between. The CDR3 contains 14 residues. CDR3 loop: CASSLPLGAGELFF. The CDR3 nucleotides read TGTGCCAGCAGCTTACCCTTGGGGGCCGGGGAGCTGTTTTTT.

This clonotype showed up many times. V is TRBV29-1 and J is TRBJ2-3; TRBD1 or TRBD2 may be the D gene (6 bases each). In germline, CDR1 is SQVTM, CDR2 ANQGSEA. The CDR3 contains 12 residues. The ends were cut back, 6 bases at V and 6 bases at J, with 13 bases in the middle. DNA for the CDR3: TGCAGCGTGGAGGGGGGAAGGGATACGCAGTATTTT. It codes for CSVEGGRDTQYF.

Only a few counts were recorded for this clonotype. The chain is built from TRBV20-1 and TRBJ1-2; D gene uncertain. The V end was cut by 7 bases, the J end by 5 bases, with 17 bases between. This CDR3 has 13 residues. Looked up from germline, CDR1 is DFQATT and CDR2 is SNEGSKA (reference sequence). As DNA, the CDR3 is TGCAGTGTGGGCCAGACCTTAGGGTATGGCTACACCTTC. Its protein product is CSVGQTLGYGYTF.

This clonotype occurred many times. The chain combines TRBV14 with TRBJ2-1; tentatively, D is TRBD1 or TRBD2 (5 bases each). Trimming cost V 4 bases and J 6 bases, with 19 bases left between them. The CDR3 runs to 16 residues. Germline lookup yields CDR1 SGHDN and CDR2 FVKESK. In DNA form, the CDR3 reads TGTGCCAGCAGCCCACCGGCTGGGACCGCAAGCAATGAGCAGTTCTTC. Its translation: CASSPPAGTASNEQFF. The full variable domain, with the rest looked up from reference TRBV14 and TRBJ2-1, is EAGVTQFPSHSVIEKGQTVTLRCDPISGHDNLYWYRRVMGKEIKFLLHFVKESKQDESGMPNNRFLAERTGGTYSTLKVQPAELEDSGVYFCASSPPAGTASNEQFFGPGTRLTVL.

This clonotype was counted many times. The chain couples TRBV28 to TRBJ2-2; D unclear. Germline assignment: CDR1 MDHEN and CDR2 SYDVKM. Trimming took 5 bases from V and 3 from J, leaving 4 bases between them. The CDR3 extends over 12 amino acids. CDR3 sequence: CASSLDTGELFF. For the CDR3, the DNA is TGTGCCAGCAGTCTCGACACCGGGGAGCTGTTTTTT.

This clonotype was counted many times. The V call is TRBV18, the J call TRBJ1-1, with D tentatively TRBD1 (6 bases). CDR3 length: 15 amino acids. Germline lookup yields CDR1 KGHSH and CDR2 LQKENI. V lost 0 bases, J lost 3 bases, and 11 bases lay in between. In nucleotides, the CDR3 is TGTGCCAGCTCACCACCGGGGGCTCGGGACACTGAAGCTTTCTTT. Translating gives CASSPPGARDTEAFF.

This clonotype was seen ten or more times. V usage is TRBV6-1 and J usage is TRBJ2-3; 8 nucleotides line up with TRBD1. The germline V gene has CDR1 MNHNS and CDR2 SASEGT. Trimming took 2 bases from V and 7 from J; bases not matched to a gene: 14. The CDR3 contains 17 residues. The CDR3, as DNA: TGTGCCAGCAGTGAAATGGAGACAGGGGAGGTGGGAAATACGCAGTATTTT. Amino acids: CASSEMETGEVGNTQYF.

This clonotype was counted at least ten times. The rearrangement links TRBV28 to TRBJ2-5, with 9 nucleotides matching TRBD1. Germline CDR1 is MDHEN and CDR2 is SYDVKM. Losses at the gene ends were 5 bases for V and 5 bases for J; bases not matched to a gene: 6. This CDR3 region has 14 residues. CDR3 protein: CASSKQGAAETQYF. In DNA form, the CDR3 reads TGTGCCAGCAGTAAACAGGGGGCGGCGGAGACCCAGTACTTC.

The chain couples TRBV4-1 to TRBJ1-3, with D unclear. Trimming cost V 0 bases and J 0 bases, with 15 bases left between them. CDR1 and CDR2 (germline): MGHRA, YSYEKL. The CDR3 consists of 18 residues. This chain's CDR3 is CASSQEPGDSYSGNTIYF. CDR3 bases: TGCGCCAGCAGCCAAGAACCGGGCGATTCCTACTCTGGAAACACCATATATTTT.

This clonotype was observed many times. The chain employs TRBV20-1 and TRBJ2-5, with TRBD1 matching over 8 bases. The germline gives CDR1 DFQATT, CDR2 SNEGSKA (reference sequence). CDR3 size: 13 residues. V lost 3 bases to trimming and J lost 5 bases; unmatched junction nucleotides: 5. The CDR3 is CSASRGQGETQYF. CDR3 coding DNA: TGCAGTGCTAGCAGGGGGCAGGGGGAGACCCAGTACTTC.

This clonotype was recorded many times. J is TRBJ2-1 and V is TRBV3-1; 7 nucleotides agree with TRBD2. This CDR3 is 15 amino acids long. Per the germline V gene, CDR1 is LGHDT and CDR2 is YNNKEL (reference sequence). V lost 1 base to trimming and J lost 5 bases; unmatched junction nucleotides: 5. The CDR3 nucleotides are TGTGCCAGCAGCCAAGCAGGAGCGGGGAACAATGAGCAGTTCTTC. Translation: CASSQAGAGNNEQFF.

This clonotype was detected many times. The rearrangement uses TRBV20-1 and TRBJ1-6, with D possibly TRBD1 on 6 matching bases. The CDR3 spans 15 residues. The germline V and J ends were trimmed by 1 base and 4 bases, with 11 bases remaining between them. Germline V gene sequence: CDR1 DFQATT, CDR2 SNEGSKA (reference sequence). In DNA form, the CDR3 reads TGCAGTGCTAGAGGCAGGGGTAGTTATAATTCACCCCTCCACTTT. Residues: CSARGRGSYNSPLHF.